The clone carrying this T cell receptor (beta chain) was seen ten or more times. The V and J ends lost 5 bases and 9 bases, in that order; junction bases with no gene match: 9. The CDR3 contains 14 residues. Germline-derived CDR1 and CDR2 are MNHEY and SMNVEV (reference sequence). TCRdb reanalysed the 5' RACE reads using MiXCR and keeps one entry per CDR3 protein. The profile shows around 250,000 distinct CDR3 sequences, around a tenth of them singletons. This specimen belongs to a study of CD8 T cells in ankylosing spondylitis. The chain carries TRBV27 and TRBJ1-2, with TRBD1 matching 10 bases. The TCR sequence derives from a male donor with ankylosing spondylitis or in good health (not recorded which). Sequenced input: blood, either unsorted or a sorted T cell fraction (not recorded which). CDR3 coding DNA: TGTGCCAGCAGTCCCCGGGACAGGGGTGTGAGCTACACCTTC. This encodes CASSPRDRGVSYTF.